A selection of T cell receptor beta chains follows, all from one sample in a study of T cells after yellow fever vaccination. TCRdb itself ran the 5' RACE reads through MiXCR, one entry per CDR3 protein. The repertoire holds some 300,000 distinct CDR3 sequences, with roughly 3.5% as singletons. The sequenced sample was PBMCs, obtained on the day of the yellow fever booster vaccination. These receptors were obtained from a man between 18 and 35 years old who received the YFV17D yellow fever vaccine. Both conserved end residues are part of each CDR3. The D gene is left open where the match is weak. Clone size is not always given. Where it is, it says once, few, many or a class for expanded clones.

cdr3_aa clone_size d_call v_call
CASSQGFRTGELFF NA NA TRBV23-1
CASSLQGSIQPQHF few NA TRBV6-6
CATSDFTRGSAGELFF NA NA TRBV24-1
CASSELAGGQSTDTQYF few TRBD2 TRBV12-3/TRBV12-4
CASSSQGSGANVLTF few NA TRBV11-2
CASSQDGYGYTF many NA TRBV4-2
CASSYGGQINTEAFF many TRBD1 TRBV7-9
CASSLAKGSMETQYF many NA TRBV5-1
CASSQLPPGGNTGELFF few TRBD2 TRBV23-1
CASRGGQETQYF few NA TRBV5-1
CASSLRIPRWGSRETQYF many NA TRBV7-6
CASSVNDRSPGRETQYF NA NA TRBV14
CASSLSTTGWDEQYF many TRBD1 TRBV27
CASSVAQAGWEDTQYF many NA TRBV9
CASSLIEQFF few NA TRBV7-9
CASSFSAGGVYGYTF many NA TRBV5-1
CASRPTATNEKLFF many NA TRBV2
CSATGRGVAPGNSPLHF NA NA TRBV20-1
CASSRAVPLGHYEQFF few NA TRBV6-5
CASGTSGRPSTDTQYF many TRBD2 TRBV5-1
CASSLLGADTQYF many NA TRBV27
CASSSGAEHLGYGYTF NA NA TRBV7-8
CASSTGETQYF many NA TRBV7-2
CASSPMGGGYGYTF NA NA TRBV5-5
CAWSVLWTGNNEQFF NA NA TRBV30
CASSSEDREAFF many NA TRBV7-8
CASSIEGEQYF few NA TRBV2
CASSSGVGETQYF many NA TRBV7-3
CASSFGPGPSNQPQHF many NA TRBV7-9
CASSPRLGRNEQFF few NA TRBV18
CASSLVKTGGAWEQFF many TRBD1 TRBV5-1
CASSFHRLGKTQYF many NA TRBV7-3
CASSLWGAGTDTQYF many NA TRBV5-1
CASSSLTSVSTDTQYF many TRBD2 TRBV7-2
CASTSRGHTGELFF NA TRBD1 TRBV5-1
CATSDIQETQYF NA NA TRBV24-1
CASSQDIWEYSNQPQHF many NA TRBV4-1
CASSLGTTQYF few NA TRBV12-3/TRBV12-4
CASSFPRDRTQEKLFF few TRBD1 TRBV5-8
CASAIISASGAKNIQYF many NA TRBV6-5
CASSRDLTDTQYF many NA TRBV7-2
CASSVGWGSTDTQYF many NA TRBV9
CASYHRGAGNPYEQYF many NA TRBV10-2
CASSPQPYSNQPQHF many NA TRBV6-5
CASSESGRNTIYF few NA TRBV10-2
CASSLGQGGGETQYF many NA TRBV12-3/TRBV12-4
CATSLTGDLTSTDTQYF few TRBD1 TRBV24-1
CASSQEQAGGNTGELFF few TRBD1 TRBV4-2
CASRTDADGYTF NA NA TRBV12-3/TRBV12-4
CASSVAGDPGVEAFF many NA TRBV9
CATFPGLAGGNEQFF few TRBD2 TRBV12-3/TRBV12-4